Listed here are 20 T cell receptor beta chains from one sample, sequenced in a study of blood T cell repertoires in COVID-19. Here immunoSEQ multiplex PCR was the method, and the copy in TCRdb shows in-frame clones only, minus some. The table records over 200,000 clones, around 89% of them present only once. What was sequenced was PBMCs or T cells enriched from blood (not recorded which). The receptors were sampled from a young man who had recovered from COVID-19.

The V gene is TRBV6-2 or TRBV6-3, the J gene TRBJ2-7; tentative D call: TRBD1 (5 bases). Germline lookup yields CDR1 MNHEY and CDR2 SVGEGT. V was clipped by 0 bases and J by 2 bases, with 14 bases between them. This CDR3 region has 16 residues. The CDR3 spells CASSYSIQGLTYEQYF. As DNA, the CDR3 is TGTGCCAGCAGTTACTCGATCCAGGGTCTTACCTACGAGCAGTACTTC.

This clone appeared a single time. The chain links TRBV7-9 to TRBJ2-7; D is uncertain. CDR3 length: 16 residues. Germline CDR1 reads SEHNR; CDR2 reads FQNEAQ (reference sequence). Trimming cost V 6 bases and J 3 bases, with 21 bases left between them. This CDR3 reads CASRESHGSNDYEQYF. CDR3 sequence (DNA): TGTGCCAGCAGGGAGTCTCATGGCAGCAATGACTACGAGCAGTACTTC.

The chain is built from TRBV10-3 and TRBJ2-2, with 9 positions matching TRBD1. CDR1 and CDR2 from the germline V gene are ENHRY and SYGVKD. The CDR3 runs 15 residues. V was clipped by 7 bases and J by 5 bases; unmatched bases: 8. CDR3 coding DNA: TGTGCCATCACTGAAACAGGGGGCAATACCGGGGAGCTGTTTTTT. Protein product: CAITETGGNTGELFF.

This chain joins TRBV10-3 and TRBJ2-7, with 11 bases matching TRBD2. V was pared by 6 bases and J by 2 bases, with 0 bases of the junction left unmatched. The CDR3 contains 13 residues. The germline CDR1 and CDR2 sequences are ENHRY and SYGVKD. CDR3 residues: CAIRLAGAYEQYF. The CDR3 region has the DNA TGTGCCATCAGACTAGCGGGAGCCTACGAGCAGTACTTC.

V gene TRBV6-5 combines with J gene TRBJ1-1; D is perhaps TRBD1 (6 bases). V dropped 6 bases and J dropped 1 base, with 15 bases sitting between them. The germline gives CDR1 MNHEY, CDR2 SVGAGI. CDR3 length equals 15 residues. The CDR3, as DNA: TGTGCCAGCAGGCGCATTCCGGGACAGAACACTGAAGCTTTCTTT. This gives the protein CASRRIPGQNTEAFF.

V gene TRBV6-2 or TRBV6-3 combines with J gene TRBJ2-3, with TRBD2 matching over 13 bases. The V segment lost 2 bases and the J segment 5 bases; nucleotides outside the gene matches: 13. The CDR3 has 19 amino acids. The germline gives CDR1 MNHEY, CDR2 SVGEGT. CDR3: CASSYDSFRLAGGLDTQYF. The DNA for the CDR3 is TGTGCCAGCAGTTACGACTCCTTCCGACTAGCGGGAGGTTTAGATACGCAGTATTTT.

CDR3 loop: CASSQEATGLAGYHEQFF. Here the CDR3 DNA reads TGCGCCAGCAGCCAGGAAGCTACGGGACTAGCGGGTTACCATGAGCAGTTCTTC. The chain is built from TRBV4-3 and TRBJ2-1; 12 positions agree with TRBD2. This CDR3 comprises 18 residues. Losses at the gene ends were 3 bases for V and 8 bases for J; bases not matched to a gene: 14. CDR1 and CDR2 from the germline V gene are LGHNA and YSLEER.

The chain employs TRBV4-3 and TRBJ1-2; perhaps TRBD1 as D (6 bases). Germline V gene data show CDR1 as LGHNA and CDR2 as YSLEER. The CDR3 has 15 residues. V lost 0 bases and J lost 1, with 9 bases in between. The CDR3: CASSQEQGINYGYTF. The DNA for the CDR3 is TGCGCCAGCAGCCAAGAGCAGGGGATTAACTATGGCTACACCTTC.

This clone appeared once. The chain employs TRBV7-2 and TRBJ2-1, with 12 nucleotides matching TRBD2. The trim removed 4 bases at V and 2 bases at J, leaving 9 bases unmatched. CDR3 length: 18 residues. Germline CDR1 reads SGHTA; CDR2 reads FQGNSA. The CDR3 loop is CASSYDTLAGGAYNEQFF. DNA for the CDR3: TGTGCCAGCAGCTATGACACCCTAGCGGGAGGGGCCTACAATGAGCAGTTCTTC.

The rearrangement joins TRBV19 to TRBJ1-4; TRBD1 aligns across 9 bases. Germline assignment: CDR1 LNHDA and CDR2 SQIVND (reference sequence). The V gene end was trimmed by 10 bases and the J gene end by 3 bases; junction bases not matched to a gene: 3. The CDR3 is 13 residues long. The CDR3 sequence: CAIRDRANEKLFF. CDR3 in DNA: TGTGCCATCCGGGACAGGGCTAATGAAAAACTGTTTTTT.

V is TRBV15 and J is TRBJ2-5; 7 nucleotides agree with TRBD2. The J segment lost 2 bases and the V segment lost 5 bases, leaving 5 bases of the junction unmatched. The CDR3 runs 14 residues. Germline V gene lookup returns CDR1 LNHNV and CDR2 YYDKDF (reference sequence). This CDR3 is CATSGGDGQETQYF. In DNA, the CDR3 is TGTGCCACCAGCGGGGGGGACGGACAAGAGACCCAGTACTTC.

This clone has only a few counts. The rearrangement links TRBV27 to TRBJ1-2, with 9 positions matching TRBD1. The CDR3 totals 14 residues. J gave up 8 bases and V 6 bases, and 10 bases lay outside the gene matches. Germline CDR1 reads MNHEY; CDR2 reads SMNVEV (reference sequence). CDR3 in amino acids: CASRGGQGVPGYTF. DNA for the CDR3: TGTGCCAGCAGGGGGGGACAGGGAGTGCCCGGCTACACCTTC.

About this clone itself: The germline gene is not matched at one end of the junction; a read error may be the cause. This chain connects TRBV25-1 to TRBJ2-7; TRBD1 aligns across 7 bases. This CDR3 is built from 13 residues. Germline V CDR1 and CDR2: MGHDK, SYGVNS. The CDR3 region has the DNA TGTGCCAGCAGTGCATCCGAAGGACAGGCTTCGTCCTTC. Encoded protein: CASSASEGQASSF.

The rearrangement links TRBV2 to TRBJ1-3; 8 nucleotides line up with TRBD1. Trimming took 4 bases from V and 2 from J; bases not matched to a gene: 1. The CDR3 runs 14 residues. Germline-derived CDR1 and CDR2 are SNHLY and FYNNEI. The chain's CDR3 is CASSAGGTGNTIYF. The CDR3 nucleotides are TGTGCCAGCAGTGCAGGGGGCACTGGAAACACCATATATTTT.

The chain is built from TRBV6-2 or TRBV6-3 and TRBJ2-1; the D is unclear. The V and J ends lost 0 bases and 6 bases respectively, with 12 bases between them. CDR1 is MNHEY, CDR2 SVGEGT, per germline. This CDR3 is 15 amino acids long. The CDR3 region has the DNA TGTGCCAGCAGTTACTCAGGTCGCCAGCGCAATGAGCAGTTCTTC. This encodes CASSYSGRQRNEQFF.

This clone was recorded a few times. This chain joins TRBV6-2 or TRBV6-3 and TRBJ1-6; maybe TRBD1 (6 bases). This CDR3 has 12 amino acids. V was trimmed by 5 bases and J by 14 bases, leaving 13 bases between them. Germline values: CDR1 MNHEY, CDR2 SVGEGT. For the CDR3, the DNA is TGTGCCAGCAGTCGGACAGAAGCGTCCCTCCACTTT. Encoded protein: CASSRTEASLHF.

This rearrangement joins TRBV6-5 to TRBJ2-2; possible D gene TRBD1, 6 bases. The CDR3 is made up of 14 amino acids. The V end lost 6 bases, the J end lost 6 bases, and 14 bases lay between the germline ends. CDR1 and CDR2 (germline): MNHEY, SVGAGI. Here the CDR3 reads CASSLKQGPGELFF. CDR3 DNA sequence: TGTGCCAGCAGCCTTAAACAGGGCCCCGGGGAGCTGTTTTTT.

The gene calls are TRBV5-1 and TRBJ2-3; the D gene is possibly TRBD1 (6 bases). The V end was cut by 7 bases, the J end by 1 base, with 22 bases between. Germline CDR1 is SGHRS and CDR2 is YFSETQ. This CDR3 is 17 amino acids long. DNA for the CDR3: TGCGCCAGCGCTGACCCGGGCGACAGGACCCGCACAGATACGCAGTATTTT. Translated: CASADPGDRTRTDTQYF.

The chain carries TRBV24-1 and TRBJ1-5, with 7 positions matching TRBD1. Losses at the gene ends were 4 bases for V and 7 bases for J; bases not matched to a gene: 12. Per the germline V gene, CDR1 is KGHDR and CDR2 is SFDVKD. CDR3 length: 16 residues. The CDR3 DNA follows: TGTGCCACCAGTGACCCACGACAGGGCCCAGGGCAGCCCCAGCATTTT. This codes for CATSDPRQGPGQPQHF.

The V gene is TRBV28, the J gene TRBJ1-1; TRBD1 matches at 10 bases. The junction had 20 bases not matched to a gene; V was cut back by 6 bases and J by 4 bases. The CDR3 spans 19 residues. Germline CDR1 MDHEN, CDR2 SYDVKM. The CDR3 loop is CASRTGGVYYWRRVTEAFF. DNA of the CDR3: TGTGCCAGCAGGACAGGGGGCGTTTACTATTGGCGCCGGGTCACTGAAGCTTTCTTT. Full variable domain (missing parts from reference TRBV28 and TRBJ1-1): DVKVTQSSRYLVKRTGEKVFLECVQDMDHENMFWYRQDPGLGLRLIYFSYDVKMKEKGDIPEGYSVSREKKERFSLILESASTNQTSMYLCASRTGGVYYWRRVTEAFFGQGTRLTVV.